Reported below is one T cell receptor beta chain. The data are from a study of blood T cell repertoires in COVID-19. Across the whole study: Material from acute and convalescent COVID-19 was sourced from the United States, Italy and Spain. PBMCs, B-cell-depleted T cells, or T cells provided the cDNA or gDNA that made up the material.

Germline CDR1 is MNHEY and CDR2 is SVGAGI. The V and J ends lost 6 bases and 0 bases, in that order; junction bases with no gene match: 2. The length of the CDR3 is 15 residues. Per the original methods: How many nucleated cells were present was estimated from reference gene primer amplification. The data were produced by immunoSEQ multiplex PCR, yet TCRdb's version contains in-frame clones alone and is incomplete. That table gives V, J and clone size, and the DNA gave D and trimming. This sample has around 180,000 clones; about 87% occur once, and the top ten carry around a quarter. Input material: peripheral blood. The gene calls are TRBV6-5 and TRBJ1-4; 9 bases map to TRBD1. The TCR originated in a man in his 60s with acute or convalescent COVID-19. CDR3 sequence: CASRRDRATNEKLFF. DNA of the CDR3: TGTGCCAGCAGGAGGGACAGGGCAACTAATGAAAAACTGTTTTTT.